A selection of T cell receptor beta chains follows, all from one sample in a study of shared clonotypes between healthy human individuals. Produced via immunoSEQ multiplex PCR; TCRdb's table is partial and in-frame only. The data show about 2.1 million clones, around 93% seen once. Sequenced input: naive CD8+ T cells from PBMCs. These receptor sequences come from a young man in good health. Some clones in this sample may be carry-over from other donors' samples. Each CDR3 is given with its conserved first and last residue. The D gene is left open where the match is weak. Clone size is stated in some rows and not others, as once, few, many or a class when expanded.

NA,TRBJ1-2,NA,TRBV27,TGTGCCAGCAGTTTAGGTGGCCGGGACTTCCTGCAAGGTGGCTACACCTTC,CASSLGGRDFLQGGYTF
NA,TRBJ2-5,NA,TRBV9,TGTGCCAGCAGCGCACGAAGAGGGGACGCACGTCAAGAGACCCAGTACTTC,CASSARRGDARQETQYF
NA,TRBJ2-3,NA,TRBV5-6,TGTGCCAGCAGCTTGGTGCGAGACACAGATACGCAGTATTTT,CASSLVRDTDTQYF
NA,TRBJ1-1,NA,TRBV29-1,TGCAGTTACCTTGGGGAGTATGCTTTCTTT,CSYLGEYAFF
once,TRBJ2-5,NA,TRBV7-9,TGTGCCAGCAGCTTCCGTGTCAGGGGCGGAGAGACCCAGTACTTC,CASSFRVRGGETQYF
NA,TRBJ1-4,TRBD1,TRBV19,TGTGCCAGTAAGGGGGCGCAGGGAGAAAAGGATGAAAAACTGTTTTTT,CASKGAQGEKDEKLFF
NA,TRBJ1-2,NA,TRBV9,TGTGCCAGCAGCGGACGCCGGGAGCTCCCTAACTATGGCTACACCTTC,CASSGRRELPNYGYTF
NA,TRBJ2-1,NA,TRBV7-6,TGTGCCAGCAGCTTAGCGCCTGGGGACGGGACTCGAGTCTACAATGAGCAGTTCTTC,CASSLAPGDGTRVYNEQFF
NA,TRBJ2-2,NA,TRBV10-3,TGTGCCATCAGTGAGCCGCGACACGGCCCCGGGGAGCTGTTTTTT,CAISEPRHGPGELFF
NA,TRBJ2-7,NA,TRBV5-6,TGTGCCAGCAGCTTGGACGGGGAAGGGGCCTACGAGCAGTACTTC,CASSLDGEGAYEQYF
NA,TRBJ2-7,NA,TRBV27,TGTGCCAGCAGTTTTTTACCCCCGGGACACGAGCAGTACTTC,CASSFLPPGHEQYF
NA,TRBJ1-5,NA,TRBV5-1,TGCGCCAGCAGGGCCGGGACCGATAGCAATCAGCCCCAGCATTTT,CASRAGTDSNQPQHF
NA,TRBJ1-2,TRBD1,TRBV19,TGTGCCAGTAGACCGGACAGGGAGGGCGGCTATGGCTACACCTTC,CASRPDREGGYGYTF
once,TRBJ1-1,NA,TRBV19,TGTGCCAGTAGTATTAGGGGAGCGAACACTGAAGCTTTCTTT,CASSIRGANTEAFF
NA,TRBJ2-7,TRBD2,TRBV6-1,TGTGCCAGCAGTGAAGGCGGATTGCGGGAGAAGTACGAGCAGTACTTC,CASSEGGLREKYEQYF
NA,TRBJ1-4,TRBD1,TRBV5-6,TGTGCCAGCAGCTTGATTGGACAGGGGGGAGAAAAACTGTTTTTT,CASSLIGQGGEKLFF
NA,TRBJ1-1,TRBD1,TRBV30,TGTGCCTGGAGGGGGAAGTCCGGGACAGGGGTAGGGTACGCTGAAGCTTTCTTT,CAWRGKSGTGVGYAEAFF
NA,TRBJ2-7,TRBD2,TRBV19,TGTGCCAGTAGTACCGGGAGGACTAGCGGGAGCTACGAGCAGTACTTC,CASSTGRTSGSYEQYF
NA,TRBJ2-5,TRBD2,TRBV10-1,TGCGCCAGCAGTGAGAGCTTAGCGGGGTACCAAGAGACCCAGTACTTC,CASSESLAGYQETQYF
few,TRBJ1-1,NA,TRBV28,TGTGCCAGCTGTTACTCGGGGGCGTCCACTGAAGCTTTCTTT,CASCYSGASTEAFF
NA,TRBJ2-1,TRBD2,TRBV28,TGTGCCAGCAGTTTGGGGACTAGCATATCCAATGAGCAGTTCTTC,CASSLGTSISNEQFF
NA,TRBJ2-4,NA,TRBV28,TGTGCCACCGCCTACGGGGGAAACATTCAGTACTTC,CATAYGGNIQYF
NA,TRBJ1-6,NA,TRBV30,TGTGCCTGGAGGGCGGACAGCAACCCCTATAATTCACCCCTCCACTTT,CAWRADSNPYNSPLHF
once,TRBJ2-7,NA,TRBV4-1,TGCGCCAGCAGCCCCTCGGGGGCCTACGAGCAGTACTTC,CASSPSGAYEQYF
NA,TRBJ1-6,NA,TRBV19,TGTGCCAGTAGTATAGCAAATTCACCCCTCCACTTT,CASSIANSPLHF
NA,TRBJ1-1,TRBD1,TRBV9,TGTGCCAGCAGCGTAGCCGACAGGGGGCGGACTGAAGCTTTCTTT,CASSVADRGRTEAFF
NA,TRBJ2-5,NA,TRBV19,TGTGCCAGTAGTGTGTCAGTACAAGAGACCCAGTACTTC,CASSVSVQETQYF
NA,TRBJ1-3,TRBD1,TRBV4-3,TGCGCCAGCAGCCAGGACAGGGAGGGCGCTGGAAACACCATATATTTT,CASSQDREGAGNTIYF
NA,TRBJ2-1,NA,TRBV19,TGTGCCAGTACCCATCTCAAGAGGGGAGTCTACAATGAGCAGTTCTTC,CASTHLKRGVYNEQFF
NA,TRBJ1-2,TRBD1,TRBV28,TGTGCCAGCAGTTTAAGGACCCTAACAGGGGTAGGAGGCTACACCTTC,CASSLRTLTGVGGYTF
once,TRBJ1-1,TRBD1,TRBV5-1,TGCGCCAGCAGCAGCGGACAGGGAATCCCTGAAGCTTTCTTT,CASSSGQGIPEAFF
NA,TRBJ2-6,NA,TRBV27,TGTGCCAGCAGACTGTGGGGGGACTCTGGGGCCAACGTCCTGACTTTC,CASRLWGDSGANVLTF
NA,TRBJ1-2,NA,TRBV6-6,TGTGCCAGCAGTTACTCGCCAGGAACTAACTATGGCTACACCTTC,CASSYSPGTNYGYTF
NA,TRBJ1-5,TRBD1,TRBV19,TGTGCCAGTAGTAACTCCTTACTTAACCGGGACAGGGGAGTGTGGAATCAGCCCCAGCATTTT,CASSNSLLNRDRGVWNQPQHF
NA,TRBJ2-7,TRBD2,TRBV2,TGTGCCAGTCTTGGGGGGAGCGGGGTCTACGAGCAGTACTTC,CASLGGSGVYEQYF
NA,TRBJ2-1,NA,TRBV11-3,TGTGCCAGCAGCTTATACTCGGGAGAAGGATACAATGAGCAGTTCTTC,CASSLYSGEGYNEQFF
once,TRBJ1-6,NA,TRBV28,TGTGCCAGCAGTTTCCGGGGGGAAGCATCACCCCTCCACTTT,CASSFRGEASPLHF
NA,TRBJ1-2,NA,TRBV28,TGTGCCAGCAGTTCCGGGGGAGGGGACACCTCAAGTTACACCTTC,CASSSGGGDTSSYTF
NA,TRBJ1-1,NA,TRBV28,TGTGCCAGCAGTCCCCCCGGTCAGTGGGCAGGGGATGCTTTCTTT,CASSPPGQWAGDAFF
NA,TRBJ2-7,TRBD2,TRBV7-9,TGTGCCAGCAGCTTCCCCACGGCTAGCGGGAGTATCTACGAGCAGTACTTC,CASSFPTASGSIYEQYF
NA,TRBJ1-2,NA,TRBV28,TGTGCCAGCAGTTTACGACAGCTATCTAACTATGGCTACACCTTC,CASSLRQLSNYGYTF
NA,TRBJ1-5,NA,TRBV28,TGTGCCAGCAGTTTAAAAGGTGGTCAGCCCCAGCATTTT,CASSLKGGQPQHF